A selection of T cell receptor beta chains follows, all from one sample in a study of beta chain features in type 1 diabetes. Assay: immunoSEQ multiplex PCR; the TCRdb copy retains only in-frame clones and omits some. The data show tens of thousands of clones, with about 50% seen just once and 0.2% to 0.3% held by the top ten. The specimen was stem cell memory CD4+ T cells from blood. The origin of the receptors is a woman under 40 in good health. CDR3s include the opening cysteine and the closing phenylalanine or tryptophan. A D gene is named only where the DNA matches it firmly. Not every row has a clone size; where given, it reads once, few, many or a size class.

d_gene,abundance,j_gene,v_gene,CDR3aa,CDR3nt
NA,few,TRBJ1-2,TRBV19,CASIHQGNKYGYTF,TGTGCCAGTATACATCAGGGGAACAAGTATGGCTACACCTTC
NA,NA,TRBJ1-4,TRBV4-3,CASSPRRSSANEKLFF,TGCGCCAGCAGCCCCAGAAGGAGTTCGGCTAATGAAAAACTGTTTTTT
NA,NA,TRBJ1-1,TRBV7-2,CASSSPGSPMAEAFF,TGTGCCAGCAGCTCCCCGGGATCCCCGATGGCTGAAGCTTTCTTT
TRBD1,few,TRBJ2-7,TRBV18,CASSPGQGPYEQYF,TGTGCCAGCTCACCCGGACAGGGGCCCTACGAGCAGTACTTC
NA,NA,TRBJ2-1,TRBV7-3,CASSSGRHNEQFF,TGTGCCAGCAGCTCCGGGAGACACAATGAGCAGTTCTTC
NA,NA,TRBJ2-3,TRBV7-3,CASSLARDTQYF,TGTGCCAGCAGCTTAGCCCGGGATACGCAGTATTTT
NA,NA,TRBJ2-7,TRBV19,CASSINPSSGFYEQYF,TGTGCCAGTAGTATAAACCCTTCCAGCGGGTTCTACGAGCAGTACTTC
NA,NA,TRBJ2-1,TRBV5-4,CASSQLWQGRNNEQFF,TGTGCCAGCAGCCAACTGTGGCAGGGGCGGAACAATGAGCAGTTCTTC
NA,few,TRBJ2-3,TRBV7-2,CASSFPSTDTQYF,TGTGCCAGCAGCTTCCCTAGCACAGATACGCAGTATTTT
NA,few,TRBJ2-7,TRBV4-2,CASSPDHREFEQYF,TGTGCCAGCAGCCCCGATCACAGGGAATTCGAGCAGTACTTC
NA,NA,TRBJ1-4,TRBV28,CASSPTGSNEKLFF,TGTGCCAGCAGCCCTACAGGGTCTAATGAAAAACTGTTTTTT
TRBD2,NA,TRBJ2-1,TRBV4-3,CASSQTSGFYNEQFF,TGCGCCAGCAGCCAAACTAGCGGTTTTTACAATGAGCAGTTCTTC
NA,NA,TRBJ2-2,TRBV6-4,CASSDSWRDNTGELFF,TGTGCCAGCAGTGACTCTTGGCGGGACAACACCGGGGAGCTGTTTTTT
NA,NA,TRBJ1-2,TRBV21-1,CASSKSGIYYGYTF,TGTGCCAGCAGCAAATCGGGGATTTACTATGGCTACACCTTC
NA,NA,TRBJ2-5,TRBV14,CASSQVIESSGTQYF,TGTGCCAGCAGCCAAGTAATAGAGTCCTCGGGGACCCAGTACTTC
TRBD1,few,TRBJ2-7,TRBV28,CASSLFGQGGPYEQYF,TGTGCCAGCAGTTTATTTGGACAGGGGGGTCCCTACGAGCAGTACTTC
NA,NA,TRBJ2-5,TRBV6-6,CASSYQRETQYF,TGTGCCAGCAGTTACCAGAGGGAGACCCAGTACTTC
TRBD1,NA,TRBJ2-6,TRBV30,CAWSPTGASGANVLTF,TGTGCCTGGAGTCCAACAGGGGCTTCTGGGGCCAACGTCCTGACTTTC
NA,NA,TRBJ2-1,TRBV5-1,CASSGTSRDEQFF,TGCGCCAGCAGCGGAACTAGCAGGGATGAGCAGTTCTTC
TRBD1,NA,TRBJ1-2,TRBV7-3,CASSFGTDRGGYTF,TGTGCCAGCAGCTTTGGGACCGACAGGGGAGGCTACACCTTC
NA,NA,TRBJ2-1,TRBV5-4,CASSRSGPEEGEQFF,TGTGCCAGCAGCCGATCGGGACCTGAGGAGGGTGAGCAGTTCTTC
NA,few,TRBJ2-1,TRBV19,CASSIGRAGVKNEQFF,TGTGCCAGTAGTATCGGTAGGGCAGGGGTGAAGAATGAGCAGTTCTTC
NA,few,TRBJ2-1,TRBV18,CASSPQGSRGHNEQFF,TGTGCCAGCTCACCACAGGGGTCGCGGGGACACAATGAGCAGTTCTTC
NA,few,TRBJ1-2,TRBV6-6,CASTLDSYGYTF,TGTGCCAGCACCTTGGACAGCTATGGCTACACCTTC
TRBD2,NA,TRBJ2-1,TRBV14,CASSSLAGSYNEQFF,TGTGCCAGCAGTTCGCTAGCGGGATCCTACAATGAGCAGTTCTTC
NA,few,TRBJ1-1,TRBV5-8,CASSLVPGTWGGNTEAFF,TGTGCCAGCAGCTTGGTACCGGGGACCTGGGGAGGGAACACTGAAGCTTTCTTT
NA,once,TRBJ2-7,TRBV20-1,CSAVVYEQYF,TGCAGTGCAGTAGTCTACGAGCAGTACTTC
TRBD1,NA,TRBJ1-1,TRBV7-3,CASSQTGDTEAFF,TGTGCCAGCAGCCAGACAGGGGACACTGAAGCTTTCTTT
NA,few,TRBJ1-4,TRBV6-1,CASSLSGKNEKLFF,TGTGCCAGCAGTTTAAGCGGGAAGAATGAAAAACTGTTTTTT
NA,NA,TRBJ2-3,TRBV6-6,CASSYNTEDTDTQYF,TGTGCCAGCAGTTACAACACGGAGGACACAGATACGCAGTATTTT
NA,NA,TRBJ1-1,TRBV7-2,CASSPDSKAFF,TGTGCCAGCAGCCCGGACAGCAAAGCTTTCTTT
TRBD2,NA,TRBJ2-7,TRBV7-2,CASSLGGSLNYEQYF,TGTGCCAGCAGCTTAGGCGGGAGCCTCAACTACGAGCAGTACTTC
NA,few,TRBJ2-3,TRBV7-3,CASSLTLAASTDTQYF,TGTGCCAGCAGCTTAACGTTAGCGGCAAGCACAGATACGCAGTATTTT
NA,NA,TRBJ2-7,TRBV7-9,CASSLGQGGEQYF,TGTGCCAGCAGTTTGGGTCAGGGGGGCGAGCAGTACTTC
NA,NA,TRBJ2-7,TRBV28,CASSSRGQFPYEQYF,TGTGCCAGCAGTTCCCGCGGGCAGTTCCCCTACGAGCAGTACTTC
NA,NA,TRBJ2-7,TRBV6-1,CASSEAGRRTYEQYF,TGTGCCAGCAGTGAAGCGGGGAGACGAACCTACGAGCAGTACTTC
TRBD2,few,TRBJ2-1,TRBV19,CASSISGRIRDHEQFF,TGTGCCAGTAGTATCAGCGGGAGGATAAGAGACCATGAGCAGTTCTTC
NA,NA,TRBJ2-1,TRBV4-3,CASSQDVGSDEQFF,TGCGCCAGCAGCCAAGATGTAGGAAGCGATGAGCAGTTCTTC
NA,few,TRBJ2-3,TRBV4-1,CASSLRDTQYF,TGCGCCAGCAGCCTTAGAGATACGCAGTATTTT
NA,NA,TRBJ2-3,TRBV5-1,CASSFSSGVGTDTQYF,TGCGCCAGCAGCTTCAGTAGCGGAGTCGGCACAGATACGCAGTATTTT
TRBD1,once,TRBJ2-7,TRBV5-1,CASSRTGGQDEQYF,TGCGCCAGCAGCCGGACAGGGGGGCAGGACGAGCAGTACTTC
NA,few,TRBJ2-3,TRBV7-9,CASSSQGRDTQYF,TGTGCCAGCAGCTCGCAGGGGAGAGATACGCAGTATTTT
NA,NA,TRBJ2-2,TRBV19,CASRNSRDSGTGELFF,TGTGCCAGCAGAAACAGCAGGGATTCGGGCACCGGGGAGCTGTTTTTT
TRBD2,NA,TRBJ2-2,TRBV7-3,CASSKSSGTGTGELFF,TGTGCCAGCAGCAAATCTAGCGGGACGGGCACCGGGGAGCTGTTTTTT
TRBD2,NA,TRBJ2-1,TRBV7-8,CASSAGLAGGAGSYNEQFF,TGTGCCAGCAGCGCCGGACTAGCGGGAGGCGCTGGCTCCTACAATGAGCAGTTCTTC
TRBD1,many,TRBJ2-4,TRBV5-1,CASSSEGAGNIQYF,TGCGCCAGCAGCTCAGAGGGGGCAGGAAACATTCAGTACTTC
TRBD2,NA,TRBJ2-4,TRBV6-1,CASRRTGGLDIQYF,TGTGCCAGCAGACGAACGGGGGGGTTGGACATTCAGTACTTC
NA,NA,TRBJ1-3,TRBV30,CAWGVGRGNTIYF,TGTGCCTGGGGCGTCGGGAGAGGAAACACCATATATTTT
NA,NA,TRBJ2-2,TRBV2,CASSELGRSTTGELFF,TGTGCCAGCAGTGAACTGGGGAGGTCCACCACCGGGGAGCTGTTTTTT
NA,few,TRBJ2-2,TRBV2,CASCSVENTGELFF,TGTGCCAGCTGCAGCGTAGAGAACACCGGGGAGCTGTTTTTT
TRBD1,NA,TRBJ2-5,TRBV5-1,CASSLAPQGAGEETQYF,TGCGCCAGCAGCTTGGCCCCCCAGGGGGCCGGCGAAGAGACCCAGTACTTC
NA,NA,TRBJ1-1,TRBV19,CASTKDRLNTEAFF,TGTGCCAGTACTAAGGACAGACTTAACACTGAAGCTTTCTTT
NA,many,TRBJ2-7,TRBV7-9,CASSPNPRGEAQYF,TGTGCCAGCAGCCCAAACCCCAGGGGGGAAGCCCAGTACTTC
TRBD2,NA,TRBJ2-1,TRBV13,CASSLRLAGGNEQFF,TGTGCCAGCAGCTTAAGGCTAGCGGGGGGGAATGAGCAGTTCTTC
TRBD1,NA,TRBJ2-3,TRBV5-6,CASSKQGAVTDTQYF,TGTGCCAGCAGCAAGCAGGGGGCAGTCACAGATACGCAGTATTTT
TRBD1,NA,TRBJ2-5,TRBV7-9,CAVRKGAETQYF,TGTGCCGTACGGAAGGGGGCAGAGACCCAGTACTTC
TRBD2,NA,TRBJ2-7,TRBV7-2,CASSLAGPTSGSFEQYF,TGTGCCAGCAGCTTAGCGGGGCCCACTAGCGGGAGCTTTGAGCAGTACTTC
TRBD1,NA,TRBJ2-7,TRBV9,CASSVGQGASYEQYF,TGTGCCAGCAGCGTAGGTCAGGGGGCATCCTACGAGCAGTACTTC
TRBD2,NA,TRBJ2-3,TRBV4-2,CASSHPGLAGTAETDTQYF,TGTGCCAGCAGCCACCCGGGACTAGCGGGAACCGCAGAGACAGATACGCAGTATTTT
TRBD1,NA,TRBJ2-7,TRBV28,CATNRGLVNEQYF,TGTGCCACTAACAGGGGGCTCGTGAACGAGCAGTACTTC